Given below is one T cell receptor (beta chain) in context. Its matching antigen is unknown. This sample is drawn from a study of T cells in localized non-small cell lung cancer. Profiled with immunoSEQ multiplex PCR; TCRdb holds only in-frame clones, not every one. Among around 15,000 clones listed, approximately 85% were seen once. Germline V gives CDR1 GTSNPN, CDR2 SVGIG (reference sequence). This CDR3 has 14 residues. With 3 bases removed from V and 5 bases from J, the gap between germline ends came to 16 bases. Study findings and constraints: Uninvolved adjacent lung showed peak T cell clonality, exceeding tumor. Longer survival (overall) was linked to higher T cell density in blood. Appearances in adjacent lung were noted for a median approximately 58 of the top 100 tumor clones.

The sample here was peripheral blood, taken before any cancer treatment. The TCR originated in a woman between 40 and 69 years old with stage I lung adenocarcinoma. V is TRBV30 and J is TRBJ1-1, with D uncertain. Here the CDR3 DNA reads TGTGCCTGGAGCCCATACGGTATGGGAACTGAAGCTTTCTTT. It encodes CAWSPYGMGTEAFF.